Each of the 29 T cell receptor beta chains below was sequenced from the same sample in a study of cytomegalovirus exposure and HLA in healthy donors. The PCR employed 60 Vbeta primers together with 13 Jbeta primers. The method was immunoSEQ multiplex PCR; TCRdb's version includes in-frame clones alone and lacks a portion of them. The table lists over 150,000 clones, 80% to 85% of them singletons. Material: PBMCs. The receptors stem from a male donor in good health and CMV-seronegative.

V and J are TRBV4-1 and TRBJ1-2; the match to TRBD1 covers 9 bases. Trimming cost V 4 bases and J 0 bases; bases outside gene matches: 6. This CDR3 comprises 16 residues. Germline CDR1 MGHRA, CDR2 YSYEKL. CDR3 coding DNA: TGCGCCAGCAGCCCAAGGGGACAGGGAGCTAACTATGGCTACACCTTC. Its translation is CASSPRGQGANYGYTF.

In this sample, this clone turned up a few times. V is TRBV11-2 and J is TRBJ1-2; 9 bases fit TRBD1. The trim removed 3 bases at V and 7 bases at J, leaving 3 bases unmatched. The CDR3 consists of 13 residues. Germline CDR1 is SGHAT and CDR2 is FQNNGV. CDR3 protein: CASSFDRGTGYTF. The CDR3 DNA reads TGTGCCAGCAGCTTCGACAGGGGGACTGGCTACACCTTC.

The chain employs TRBV7-8 and TRBJ2-5, with 7 positions matching TRBD2. CDR1 is SGHVS, CDR2 FQNEAQ, per germline. Trimming cost V 1 base and J 2 bases; bases outside gene matches: 7. The length of the CDR3 is 16 residues. This chain's CDR3 is CASSLVVAGLQETQYF. CDR3 coding DNA: TGTGCCAGCAGCTTAGTCGTAGCGGGCCTACAAGAGACCCAGTACTTC.

J is TRBJ1-5 and V is TRBV6-5; D gene uncertain. The CDR3 runs 13 residues. The V gene's germline CDR1 is MNHEY and CDR2 SVGAGI. V shed 6 bases and J shed 2 bases, with 8 bases lying between them. CDR3 protein: CASSQRGNQPQHF. CDR3 sequence (DNA): TGTGCCAGCAGCCAGAGGGGCAATCAGCCCCAGCATTTT.

The V and J genes are TRBV5-1 and TRBJ2-5; TRBD2 matches 9 bases. Germline V lookup: CDR1 SGHRS, CDR2 YFSETQ. The V segment lost 5 bases and the J segment 0 bases; nucleotides outside the gene matches: 8. This CDR3 has 16 amino acids. The CDR3: CASSSSGTRYQETQYF. CDR3 DNA sequence: TGCGCCAGCAGTTCTAGCGGGACGAGGTACCAAGAGACCCAGTACTTC.

V usage is TRBV5-8 and J usage is TRBJ2-5, with D tentatively TRBD1 (6 bases). The length of the CDR3 is 15 residues. Looked up from germline, CDR1 is SGHTS and CDR2 is YDEGEE. V lost 2 bases and J lost 5, with 16 bases in between. The CDR3 region has the DNA TGTGCCAGCAGCTTTGAGGGGGACGTCGTGGAGACCCAGTACTTC. Protein product: CASSFEGDVVETQYF.

This chain links TRBV5-1 with TRBJ2-7, with 8 bases identical to TRBD2. J was trimmed by 3 bases and V by 4 bases; bases with no gene match: 9. CDR1 is SGHRS and CDR2 is YFSETQ in the germline V gene. This CDR3 comprises 15 residues. CDR3 residues: CASSRGGIEVYEQYF. In DNA form, the CDR3 reads TGCGCCAGCAGCCGGGGGGGTATAGAAGTCTACGAGCAGTACTTC.

The chain uses TRBV5-1 and TRBJ2-1, with 15 bases fitting TRBD2. The V gene's germline CDR1 is SGHRS and CDR2 YFSETQ. V lost 4 bases to trimming and J lost 9 bases; unmatched junction nucleotides: 8. The CDR3 contains 16 residues. The DNA for the CDR3 is TGCGCCAGCAGCGCCAGGACTAGCGGGGGGGGTAGTGAGCAGTTCTTC. Amino acids: CASSARTSGGGSEQFF.

This clone has just a few counts. The chain joins TRBV11-2 to TRBJ2-5; possibly TRBD1 for D (5 bases). V was clipped by 1 base and J by 5 bases, with 14 bases between them. Germline V CDR1 and CDR2: SGHAT, FQNNGV. This CDR3 comprises 15 residues. CDR3 sequence: CASSLGGSGAETQYF. CDR3 DNA: TGTGCCAGCAGCTTAGGGGGTTCTGGGGCTGAGACCCAGTACTTC.

The V call is TRBV25-1, the J call TRBJ2-1; tentative D call: TRBD1 (5 bases). The CDR3 consists of 15 residues. The V gene's germline CDR1 is MGHDK and CDR2 SYGVNS. With 5 bases removed from V and 4 bases from J, the gap between germline ends came to 15 bases. CDR3 residues: CASSLGEFLYNEQFF. As DNA, the CDR3 is TGTGCCAGCAGTCTAGGGGAATTTTTGTACAATGAGCAGTTCTTC.

This clone has only a few counts. The V and J genes are TRBV25-1 and TRBJ2-7, with D possibly TRBD2 on 6 matching bases. Germline CDR1 MGHDK, CDR2 SYGVNS. This CDR3 comprises 15 residues. Trimming pared 8 bases from V and 2 bases from J, leaving 19 bases between. The CDR3, as DNA: TGTGCCAGCCGCGGAGGGCAGGCAAAACCCTACGAGCAGTACTTC. Translated, it gives CASRGGQAKPYEQYF.

This chain uses TRBV2 with TRBJ1-1, with TRBD1 matching 9 bases. The CDR3 has 15 amino acids. The germline V gene has CDR1 SNHLY and CDR2 FYNNEI. Germline trimming cut 6 bases from V and 4 bases from J; bases unmatched to any gene: 9. The CDR3 spells CASSLQGASGTEAFF. As DNA, the CDR3 is TGTGCCAGCAGCTTACAGGGGGCTAGCGGCACTGAAGCTTTCTTT. Full variable domain (missing parts from reference TRBV2 and TRBJ1-1): EPEVTQTPSHQVTQMGQEVILRCVPISNHLYFYWYRQILGQKVEFLVSFYNNEISEKSEIFDDQFSVERPDGSNFTLKIRSTKLEDSAMYFCASSLQGASGTEAFFGQGTRLTVV.

This sequence joins TRBV7-2 and TRBJ1-2; no clear D. CDR1 and CDR2 (germline): SGHTA, FQGNSA. V lost 5 bases to trimming and J lost 2 bases, with 9 bases between them. The CDR3 contains 13 residues. CDR3 in amino acids: CASSPDKNYGYTF. DNA for the CDR3: TGTGCCAGCAGCCCTGACAAAAACTATGGCTACACCTTC.

The rearrangement links TRBV5-6 to TRBJ1-1; 8 bases agree with TRBD1. Per the germline V gene, CDR1 is SGHDT and CDR2 is YYEEEE. V lost 2 bases, J lost 5 bases, and 8 bases stayed unmatched. CDR3 length equals 15 residues. Here the CDR3 DNA reads TGTGCCAGCAGCTTAGGCAGGGGGCGTCTGACTGAAGCTTTCTTT. Protein: CASSLGRGRLTEAFF.

This chain uses TRBV6-5 with TRBJ2-5; 8 bases match TRBD2. The DNA matches TRBJ2-7 better at its end, which makes the J call doubtful. Germline V gene sequence: CDR1 MNHEY, CDR2 SVGAGI. The CDR3 runs to 15 residues. The CDR3 DNA is TGTGCCAGCAGCCTCCTGGGCGGGGGGACCTACGAGCAGTACTTC. Translated, it gives CASSLLGGGTYEQYF.

CDR3 bases: TGTGCCAGCAGCTCGAGGACTGAAGCTTTCTTT. It yields the protein CASSSRTEAFF. V usage is TRBV6-5 and J usage is TRBJ1-1; D remains unclear. Germline values: CDR1 MNHEY, CDR2 SVGAGI. This CDR3 has 11 residues. The V and J ends lost 6 bases and 5 bases respectively, with 7 bases between them.

V gene TRBV10-3 combines with J gene TRBJ2-4; 9 positions match TRBD1. This CDR3 comprises 15 residues. V dropped 3 bases and J dropped 3; count of bases not matched to a gene: 3. Looked up from germline, CDR1 is ENHRY and CDR2 is SYGVKD. In DNA, the CDR3 is TGTGCCATCAGTGACGGACAGGGGATCAAAAACATTCAGTACTTC. Protein sequence: CAISDGQGIKNIQYF.

The CDR3 region has the DNA TGTGCCAGCAGCACAACAGGGGGTGCCACGGATACGCAGTATTTT. This codes for CASSTTGGATDTQYF. This rearrangement joins TRBV7-9 to TRBJ2-3, with 8 bases fitting TRBD1. Trimming removed 5 bases from V and 6 bases from J; junction bases left unmatched: 10. The CDR3 has 15 amino acids. Per the germline V gene, CDR1 is SEHNR and CDR2 is FQNEAQ (reference sequence).

The chain recombines TRBV7-6 with TRBJ1-4; 9 bases map to TRBD1. The germline gives CDR1 SGHVS, CDR2 FNYEAQ. V gave up 5 bases and J gave up 8 bases; unmatched junction bases: 6. The length of the CDR3 is 14 residues. This CDR3 reads CASSPTGGREKLFF. The CDR3 DNA reads as TGTGCCAGCAGCCCGACAGGGGGAAGAGAAAAACTGTTTTTT.

This chain uses TRBV7-8 with TRBJ2-6; D is perhaps TRBD2 (5 bases). The CDR3 sequence is 19 residues long. Trimming removed 1 base at V and 0 bases at J, with 16 bases between. The germline V gene has CDR1 SGHVS and CDR2 FQNEAQ. The CDR3 spells CASSLGGQLTHSGANVLTF. In nucleotides, the CDR3 is TGTGCCAGCAGCTTAGGAGGGCAGCTAACTCACTCTGGGGCCAACGTCCTGACTTTC.

The V gene is TRBV30, the J gene TRBJ1-4; the match to TRBD1 covers 10 bases. The CDR3 contains 14 residues. Per germline, CDR1 GTSNPN and CDR2 SVGIG (reference sequence). The J segment lost 3 bases and the V segment lost 5 bases, leaving 3 bases of the junction unmatched. The CDR3 DNA follows: TGTGCCTGGGGACAGGGGGTCTCTAATGAAAAACTGTTTTTT. Translated, it gives CAWGQGVSNEKLFF.

The rearrangement joins TRBV11-2 to TRBJ2-4; 12 bases match TRBD1. The CDR3 totals 15 residues. The junction had 4 bases not matched to a gene; V was cut back by 1 base and J by 9 bases. The germline CDR1 and CDR2 sequences are SGHAT and FQNNGV. CDR3 sequence reads: CASSLGGTGGIIQYF. The CDR3 DNA reads TGTGCCAGCAGCTTAGGAGGGACAGGGGGCATCATTCAGTACTTC.

This chain connects TRBV29-1 to TRBJ2-1; 10 nucleotides match TRBD1. The length of the CDR3 is 13 residues. Trimming at V came to 6 bases and at J to 10 bases, leaving 9 bases not matched to a gene. Germline V gene data show CDR1 as SQVTM and CDR2 as ANQGSEA. CDR3 nucleotides: TGCAGCGTCCTGACAGGGGGCCGGAGGGAGCAGTTCTTC. Residues: CSVLTGGRREQFF.

CDR3 DNA: TGTGCCAGCAGTTTCTCGGACCGGGGTGAGGCTTTCTTT. This sequence encodes CASSFSDRGEAFF. The chain couples TRBV28 to TRBJ1-1; D not certain. The germline V gene encodes CDR1 MDHEN and CDR2 SYDVKM. The CDR3 has 13 amino acids. Trimming cost V 3 bases and J 11 bases, with 16 bases left between them. The full variable domain, in which reference TRBV28 and TRBJ1-1 provide the parts outside the CDR3, is DVKVTQSSRYLVKRTGEKVFLECVQDMDHENMFWYRQDPGLGLRLIYFSYDVKMKEKGDIPEGYSVSREKKERFSLILESASTNQTSMYLCASSFSDRGEAFFGQGTRLTVV.

The V gene is TRBV6-1, the J gene TRBJ1-3, with unresolved D. CDR3 size: 14 residues. The V gene's germline CDR1 is MNHNS and CDR2 SASEGT. The V and J ends lost 6 bases and 2 bases respectively, with 11 bases between them. CDR3 region: CASRSGDAGNTIYF. CDR3 bases: TGTGCCAGCAGGTCCGGGGATGCTGGAAACACCATATATTTT.

This clone was recorded once. This sequence joins TRBV7-9 and TRBJ1-2; 7 nucleotides agree with TRBD1. Per the germline V gene, CDR1 is SEHNR and CDR2 is FQNEAQ (reference sequence). This CDR3 is built from 16 residues. Trimming took 1 base from V and 5 from J; bases not matched to a gene: 10. The CDR3 here is CASSLVSRRDRYGYTF. As DNA, the CDR3 is TGTGCCAGCAGCTTAGTCTCGCGCCGGGACAGATATGGCTACACCTTC.

The chain links TRBV7-8 to TRBJ1-4, with 8 bases aligning to TRBD1. The germline V gene has CDR1 SGHVS and CDR2 FQNEAQ. The V segment lost 3 bases and the J segment 8 bases; nucleotides outside the gene matches: 11. CDR3 length: 16 residues. The CDR3 is CASSFSQGATFEKLFF. As DNA, the CDR3 is TGTGCCAGCAGCTTCTCGCAGGGGGCGACGTTCGAAAAACTGTTTTTT.

The CDR3 nucleotides read TGTGCCAGCTCAAGAACAGGGGCCCTCAATCAGCCCCAGCATTTT. Its translation: CASSRTGALNQPQHF. The chain couples TRBV18 to TRBJ1-5; 7 positions match TRBD1. Germline CDR1 is KGHSH and CDR2 is LQKENI. Germline trimming cut 5 bases from V and 3 bases from J; bases unmatched to any gene: 7. The CDR3 covers 15 residues.

The rearrangement uses TRBV5-1 and TRBJ2-5, with a tentative D call TRBD2 (6 bases). CDR3 length: 14 residues. V lost 8 bases, J lost 5 bases, and 19 bases lay in between. Germline CDR1 reads SGHRS; CDR2 reads YFSETQ. As DNA, the CDR3 is TGCGCCAGTTCAGGAGGGACCTTGAAGGAGACCCAGTACTTC. This sequence encodes CASSGGTLKETQYF. The full variable domain, with the rest looked up from reference TRBV5-1 and TRBJ2-5, is KAGVTQTPRYLIKTRGQQVTLSCSPISGHRSVSWYQQTPGQGLQFLFEYFSETQRNKGNFPGRFSGRQFSNSRSEMNVSTLELGDSALYLCASSGGTLKETQYFGPGTRLLVL.